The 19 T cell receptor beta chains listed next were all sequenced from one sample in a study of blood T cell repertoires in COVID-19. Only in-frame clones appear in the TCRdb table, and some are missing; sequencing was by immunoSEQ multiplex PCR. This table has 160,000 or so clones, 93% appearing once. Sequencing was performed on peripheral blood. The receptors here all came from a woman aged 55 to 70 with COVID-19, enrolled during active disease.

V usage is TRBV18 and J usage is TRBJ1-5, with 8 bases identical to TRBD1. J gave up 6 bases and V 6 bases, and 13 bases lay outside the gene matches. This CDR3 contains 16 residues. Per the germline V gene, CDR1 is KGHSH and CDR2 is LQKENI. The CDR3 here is CASSLSGQGGGQPQHF. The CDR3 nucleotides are TGTGCCAGCTCCCTTAGCGGACAGGGCGGCGGTCAGCCCCAGCATTTT.

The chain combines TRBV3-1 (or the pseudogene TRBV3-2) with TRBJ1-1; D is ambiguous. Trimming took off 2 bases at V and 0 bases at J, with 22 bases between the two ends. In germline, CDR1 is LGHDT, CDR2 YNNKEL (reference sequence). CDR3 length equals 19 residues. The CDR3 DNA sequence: TGTGCCAGCAGCCAACCGACGGGAGCCGGCGAAAAGATGAACACTGAAGCTTTCTTT. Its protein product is CASSQPTGAGEKMNTEAFF.

DNA for the CDR3: TGTGCCAGCAGTGAGCCCGGGACAGGGCCTGGAAACACCATATATTTT. This codes for CASSEPGTGPGNTIYF. The chain uses TRBV25-1 and TRBJ1-3, with 9 bases fitting TRBD1. The CDR3 consists of 16 residues. Germline V gene data show CDR1 as MGHDK and CDR2 as SYGVNS. V trimming: 3 bases; J trimming: 2 bases; junction bases outside the gene matches: 5.

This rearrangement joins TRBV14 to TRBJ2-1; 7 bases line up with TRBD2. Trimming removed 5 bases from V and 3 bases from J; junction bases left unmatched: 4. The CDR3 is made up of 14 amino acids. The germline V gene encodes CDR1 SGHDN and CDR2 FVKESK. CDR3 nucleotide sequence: TGTGCCAGCAGCTGGGGGGGACTCTACAATGAGCAGTTCTTC. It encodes CASSWGGLYNEQFF.

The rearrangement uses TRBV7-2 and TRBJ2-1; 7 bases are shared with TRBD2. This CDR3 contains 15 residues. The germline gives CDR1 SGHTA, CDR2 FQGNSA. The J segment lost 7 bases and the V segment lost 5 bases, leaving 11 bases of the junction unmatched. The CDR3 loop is CASSPLGVGGNEQFF. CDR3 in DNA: TGTGCCAGCAGCCCCCTGGGGGTCGGGGGGAATGAGCAGTTCTTC.

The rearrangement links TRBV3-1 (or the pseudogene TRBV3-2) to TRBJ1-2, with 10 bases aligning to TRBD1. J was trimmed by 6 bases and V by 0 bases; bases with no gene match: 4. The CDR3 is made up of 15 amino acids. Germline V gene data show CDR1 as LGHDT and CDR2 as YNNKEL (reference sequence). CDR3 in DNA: TGTGCCAGCAGCCAAGATCTGACAGGGGGCAATGGCTACACCTTC. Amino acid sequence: CASSQDLTGGNGYTF.

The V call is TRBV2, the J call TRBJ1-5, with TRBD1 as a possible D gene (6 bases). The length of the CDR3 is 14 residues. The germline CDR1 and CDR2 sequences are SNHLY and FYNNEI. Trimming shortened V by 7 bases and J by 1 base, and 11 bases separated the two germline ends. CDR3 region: CASTRDISNQPQHF. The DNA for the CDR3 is TGTGCCAGCACCCGGGACATAAGCAATCAGCCCCAGCATTTT.

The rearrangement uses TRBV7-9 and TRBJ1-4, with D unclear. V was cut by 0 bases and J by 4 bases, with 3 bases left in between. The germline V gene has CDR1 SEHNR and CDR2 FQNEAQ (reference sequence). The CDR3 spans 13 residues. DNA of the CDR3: TGTGCCAGCAGCTTAGCCGTTAATGAAAAACTGTTTTTT. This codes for CASSLAVNEKLFF.

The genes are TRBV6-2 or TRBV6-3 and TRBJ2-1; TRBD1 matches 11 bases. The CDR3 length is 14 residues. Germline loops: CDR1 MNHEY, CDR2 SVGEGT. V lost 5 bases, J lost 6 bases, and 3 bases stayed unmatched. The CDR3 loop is CASSRGQGGNEQFF. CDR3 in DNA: TGTGCCAGCAGTCGGGGACAGGGGGGCAATGAGCAGTTCTTC.

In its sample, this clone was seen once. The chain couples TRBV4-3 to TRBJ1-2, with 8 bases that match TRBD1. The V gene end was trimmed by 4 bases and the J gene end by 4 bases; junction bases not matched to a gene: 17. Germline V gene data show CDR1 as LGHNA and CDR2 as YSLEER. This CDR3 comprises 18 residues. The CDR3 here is CASSLTLPTTGDRYGYTF. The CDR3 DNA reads TGCGCCAGCAGCCTAACCCTCCCCACGACAGGGGATCGCTATGGCTACACCTTC.

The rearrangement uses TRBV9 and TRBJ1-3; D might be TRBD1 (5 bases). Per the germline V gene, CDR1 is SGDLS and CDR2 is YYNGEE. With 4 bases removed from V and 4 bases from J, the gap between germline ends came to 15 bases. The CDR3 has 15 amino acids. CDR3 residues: CASSNQGVGGNTIYF. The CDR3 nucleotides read TGTGCCAGCAGCAACCAGGGTGTGGGAGGAAACACCATATATTTT.

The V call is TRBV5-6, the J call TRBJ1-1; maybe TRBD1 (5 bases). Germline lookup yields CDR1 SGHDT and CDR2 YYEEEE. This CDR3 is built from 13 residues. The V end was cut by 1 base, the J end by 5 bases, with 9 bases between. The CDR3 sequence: CASSLKGATEAFF. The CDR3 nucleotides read TGTGCCAGCAGCTTGAAAGGGGCTACTGAAGCTTTCTTT.

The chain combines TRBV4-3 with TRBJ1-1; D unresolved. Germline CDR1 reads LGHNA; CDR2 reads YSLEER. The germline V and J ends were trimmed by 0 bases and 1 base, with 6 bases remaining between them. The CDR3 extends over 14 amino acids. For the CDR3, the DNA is TGCGCCAGCAGCCAAGAGGGAGGGAACACTGAAGCTTTCTTT. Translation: CASSQEGGNTEAFF.

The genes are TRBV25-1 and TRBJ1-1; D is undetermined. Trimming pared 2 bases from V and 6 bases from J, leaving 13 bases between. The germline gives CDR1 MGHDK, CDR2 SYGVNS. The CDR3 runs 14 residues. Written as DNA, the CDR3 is TGTGCCAGCAGTGAAACCCGCGGGTACGCTGAAGCTTTCTTT. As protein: CASSETRGYAEAFF.

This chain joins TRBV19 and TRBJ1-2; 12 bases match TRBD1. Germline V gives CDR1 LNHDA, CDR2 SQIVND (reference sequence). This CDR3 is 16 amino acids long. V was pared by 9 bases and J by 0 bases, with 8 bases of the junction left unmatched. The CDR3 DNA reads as TGTGCCAGCGGGACAGGGGGCGTTGTTACTAACTATGGCTACACCTTC. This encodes CASGTGGVVTNYGYTF.

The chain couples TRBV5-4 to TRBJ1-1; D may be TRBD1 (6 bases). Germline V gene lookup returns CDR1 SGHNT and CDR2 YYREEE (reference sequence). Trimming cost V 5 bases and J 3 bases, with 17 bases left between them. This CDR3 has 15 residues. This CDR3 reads CASRFSREGDTEAFF. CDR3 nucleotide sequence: TGTGCCAGCAGGTTCAGCAGGGAGGGGGACACTGAAGCTTTCTTT. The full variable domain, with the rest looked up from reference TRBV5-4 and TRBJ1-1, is ETGVTQSPTHLIKTRGQQVTLRCSSQSGHNTVSWYQQALGQGPQFIFQYYREEENGRGNFPPRFSGLQFPNYSSELNVNALELDDSALYLCASRFSREGDTEAFFGQGTRLTVV.

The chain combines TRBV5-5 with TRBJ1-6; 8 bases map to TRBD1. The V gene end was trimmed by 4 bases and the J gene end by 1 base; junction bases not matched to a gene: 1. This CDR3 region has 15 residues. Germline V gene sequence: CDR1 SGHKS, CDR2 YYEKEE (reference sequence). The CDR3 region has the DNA TGTGCCAGCAGCGGACAGGGATCCTATAATTCACCCCTCCACTTT. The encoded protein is CASSGQGSYNSPLHF.

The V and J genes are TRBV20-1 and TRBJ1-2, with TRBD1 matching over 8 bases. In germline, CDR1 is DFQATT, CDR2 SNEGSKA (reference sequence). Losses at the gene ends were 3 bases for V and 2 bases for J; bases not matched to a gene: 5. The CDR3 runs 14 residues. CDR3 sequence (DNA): TGCAGTGCTAGTCAGGGGGCAGTAAACTATGGCTACACCTTC. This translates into CSASQGAVNYGYTF.

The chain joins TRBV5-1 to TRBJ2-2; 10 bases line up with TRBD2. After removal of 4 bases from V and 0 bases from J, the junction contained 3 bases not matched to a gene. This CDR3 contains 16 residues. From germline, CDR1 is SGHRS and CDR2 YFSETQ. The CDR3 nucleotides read TGCGCCAGCAGCCAAGGACTAGCGGCGAACACCGGGGAGCTGTTTTTT. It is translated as CASSQGLAANTGELFF.